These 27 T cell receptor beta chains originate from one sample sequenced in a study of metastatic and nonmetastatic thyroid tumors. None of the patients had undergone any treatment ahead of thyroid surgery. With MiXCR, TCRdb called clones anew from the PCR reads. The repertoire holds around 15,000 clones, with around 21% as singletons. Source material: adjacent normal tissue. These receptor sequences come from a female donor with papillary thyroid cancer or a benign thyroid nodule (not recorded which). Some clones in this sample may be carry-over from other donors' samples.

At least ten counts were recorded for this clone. The CDR3 region has the DNA TGTGCCATCTATTCAGGGGGGGGGAACACTGAAGCTTTCTTT. As protein: CAIYSGGGNTEAFF. The chain employs TRBV28 and TRBJ1-1; 7 bases are shared with TRBD1. The CDR3 consists of 14 residues. Unmatched junction bases numbered 9, after V lost 10 bases and J lost 1 base. CDR1 and CDR2 (germline): MDHEN, SYDVKM.

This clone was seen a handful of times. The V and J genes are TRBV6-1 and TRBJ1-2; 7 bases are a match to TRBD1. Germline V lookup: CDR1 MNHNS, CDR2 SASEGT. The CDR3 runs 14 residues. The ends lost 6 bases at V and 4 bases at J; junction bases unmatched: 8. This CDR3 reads CASSPDTGVYGYTF. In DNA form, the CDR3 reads TGTGCCAGCAGCCCAGATACAGGGGTCTATGGCTACACCTTC.

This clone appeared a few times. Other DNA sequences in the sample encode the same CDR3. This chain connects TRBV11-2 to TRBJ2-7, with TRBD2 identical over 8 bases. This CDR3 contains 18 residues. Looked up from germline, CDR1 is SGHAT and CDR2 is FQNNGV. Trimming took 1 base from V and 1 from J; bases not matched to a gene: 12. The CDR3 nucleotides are TGTGCCAGCAGCTTAGTCTTCCCCAGCAGCGGGAGTTCCTACGAGCAGTACTTC. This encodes CASSLVFPSSGSSYEQYF. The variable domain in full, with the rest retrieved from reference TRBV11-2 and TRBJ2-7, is EAGVAQSPRYKIIEKRQSVAFWCNPISGHATLYWYQQILGQGPKLLIQFQNNGVVDDSQLPKDRFSAERLKGVDSTLKIQPAKLEDSAVYLCASSLVFPSSGSSYEQYFGPGTRLTVT.

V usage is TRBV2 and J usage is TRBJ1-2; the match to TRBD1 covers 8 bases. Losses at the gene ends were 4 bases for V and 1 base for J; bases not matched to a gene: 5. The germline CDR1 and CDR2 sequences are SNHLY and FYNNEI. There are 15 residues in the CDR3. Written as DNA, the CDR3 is TGTGCCAGCAGTGCCGGGACAGGTTTTAACTATGGCTACACCTTC. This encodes CASSAGTGFNYGYTF.

The CDR3 DNA reads as TGTGCCAGCAGCCAGGCGGGGGACGAGCAGTACTTC. Translating it yields CASSQAGDEQYF. V usage is TRBV2 and J usage is TRBJ2-7; 7 nucleotides align to TRBD2. The CDR3 sequence is 12 residues long. Germline V gene sequence: CDR1 SNHLY, CDR2 FYNNEI. The junction had 4 bases not matched to a gene; V was cut back by 6 bases and J by 5 bases.

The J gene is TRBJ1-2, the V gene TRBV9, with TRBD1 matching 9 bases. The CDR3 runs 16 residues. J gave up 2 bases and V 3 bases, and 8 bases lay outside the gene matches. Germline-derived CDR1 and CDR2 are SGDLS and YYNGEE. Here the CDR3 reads CASSETGTGKNYGYTF. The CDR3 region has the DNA TGTGCCAGCAGCGAAACGGGGACAGGGAAAAACTATGGCTACACCTTC.

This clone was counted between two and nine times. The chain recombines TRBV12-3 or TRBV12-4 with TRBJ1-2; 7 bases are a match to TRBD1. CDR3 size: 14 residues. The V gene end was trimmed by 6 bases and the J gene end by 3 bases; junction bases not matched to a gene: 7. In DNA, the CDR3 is TGTGCCAGCAGCGACAGGGTTGGGCACTATGGCTACACCTTC. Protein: CASSDRVGHYGYTF.

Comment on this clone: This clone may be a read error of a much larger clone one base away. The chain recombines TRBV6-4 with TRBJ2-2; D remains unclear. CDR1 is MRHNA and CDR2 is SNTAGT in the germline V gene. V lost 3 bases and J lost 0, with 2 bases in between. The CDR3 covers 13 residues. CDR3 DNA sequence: TGTGCCAGCAGTGAATCGAACACCGGGGAGCTGTTTTTT. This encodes CASSESNTGELFF.

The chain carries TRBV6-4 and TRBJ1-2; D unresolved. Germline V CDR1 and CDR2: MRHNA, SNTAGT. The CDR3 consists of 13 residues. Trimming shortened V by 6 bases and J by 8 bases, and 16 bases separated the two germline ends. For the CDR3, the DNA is TGTGCCAGCAGCCCCGACGGCTTTGGGGGCTACACCTTC. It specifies CASSPDGFGGYTF.

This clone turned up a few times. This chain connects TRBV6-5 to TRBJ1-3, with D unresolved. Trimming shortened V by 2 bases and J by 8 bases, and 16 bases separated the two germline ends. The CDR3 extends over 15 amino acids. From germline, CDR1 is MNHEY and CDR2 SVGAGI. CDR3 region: CASSYPGRDGDTIYF. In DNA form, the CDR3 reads TGTGCCAGCAGTTACCCCGGACGGGATGGGGACACCATATATTTT.

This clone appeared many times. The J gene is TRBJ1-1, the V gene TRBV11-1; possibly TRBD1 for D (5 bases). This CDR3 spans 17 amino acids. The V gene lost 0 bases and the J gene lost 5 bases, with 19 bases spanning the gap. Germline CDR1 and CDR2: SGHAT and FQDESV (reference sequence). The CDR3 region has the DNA TGTGCCAGCAGCTTAGCGGAAGGGACCCTAATAGATACTGAAGCTTTCTTT. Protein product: CASSLAEGTLIDTEAFF.

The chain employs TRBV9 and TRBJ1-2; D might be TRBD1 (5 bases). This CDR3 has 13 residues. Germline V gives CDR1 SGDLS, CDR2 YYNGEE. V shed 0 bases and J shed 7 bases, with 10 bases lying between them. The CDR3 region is CASSVVRGGGYTF. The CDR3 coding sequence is TGTGCCAGCAGCGTAGTTAGGGGCGGTGGCTACACCTTC.

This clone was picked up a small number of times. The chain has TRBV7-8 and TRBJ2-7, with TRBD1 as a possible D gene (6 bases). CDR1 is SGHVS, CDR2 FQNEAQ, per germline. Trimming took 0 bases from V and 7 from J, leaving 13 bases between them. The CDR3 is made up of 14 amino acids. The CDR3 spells CASSLAIQGREQYF. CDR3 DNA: TGTGCCAGCAGCTTAGCGATACAGGGTCGGGAGCAGTACTTC.

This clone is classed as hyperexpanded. This CDR3 reads CASKRSGTSPLEQYF. CDR3 coding DNA: TGTGCCAGCAAGAGGAGTGGGACATCCCCCCTCGAGCAGTACTTC. V is TRBV27 and J is TRBJ2-7; TRBD1 might be the D (6 bases). The V gene lost 7 bases and the J gene lost 6 bases, with 22 bases spanning the gap. The CDR3 has 15 residues. The germline CDR1 and CDR2 sequences are MNHEY and SMNVEV (reference sequence).

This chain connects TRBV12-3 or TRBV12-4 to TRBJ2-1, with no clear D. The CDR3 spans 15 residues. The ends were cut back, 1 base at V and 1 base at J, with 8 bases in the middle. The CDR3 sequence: CASSLGSSSYNEQFF. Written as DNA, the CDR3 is TGTGCCAGCAGTTTAGGGTCTTCTTCCTACAATGAGCAGTTCTTC.

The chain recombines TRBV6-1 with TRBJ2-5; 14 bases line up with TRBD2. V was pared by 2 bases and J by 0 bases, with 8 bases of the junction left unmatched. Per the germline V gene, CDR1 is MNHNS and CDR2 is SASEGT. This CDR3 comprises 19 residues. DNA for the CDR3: TGTGCCAGCAGTGAATTCGGGACTAGCGGGAGATCATACCAAGAGACCCAGTACTTC. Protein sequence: CASSEFGTSGRSYQETQYF.

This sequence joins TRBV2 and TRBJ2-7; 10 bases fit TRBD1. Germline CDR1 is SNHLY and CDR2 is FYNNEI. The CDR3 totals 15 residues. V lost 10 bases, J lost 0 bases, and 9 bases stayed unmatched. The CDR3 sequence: CATLDGQGGSYEQYF. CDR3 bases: TGTGCCACCCTGGACGGACAGGGGGGCTCCTACGAGCAGTACTTC. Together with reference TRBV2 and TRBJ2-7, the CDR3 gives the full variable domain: EPEVTQTPSHQVTQMGQEVILRCVPISNHLYFYWYRQILGQKVEFLVSFYNNEISEKSEIFDDQFSVERPDGSNFTLKIRSTKLEDSAMYFCATLDGQGGSYEQYFGPGTRLTVT.

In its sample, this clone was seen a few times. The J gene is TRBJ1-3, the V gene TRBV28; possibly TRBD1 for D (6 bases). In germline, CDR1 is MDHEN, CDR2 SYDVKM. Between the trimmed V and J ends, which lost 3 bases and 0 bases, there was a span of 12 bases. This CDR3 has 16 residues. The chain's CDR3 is CASSFRGGYSGNTIYF. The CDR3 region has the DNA TGTGCCAGCAGTTTCAGGGGTGGGTACTCTGGAAACACCATATATTTT.

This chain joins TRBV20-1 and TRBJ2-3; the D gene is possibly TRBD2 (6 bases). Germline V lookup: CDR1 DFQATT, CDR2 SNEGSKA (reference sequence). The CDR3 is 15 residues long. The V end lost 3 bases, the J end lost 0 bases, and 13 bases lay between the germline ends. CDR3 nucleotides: TGCAGTGCTAGGAGTTGGGCGGGGAGCACAGATACGCAGTATTTT. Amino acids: CSARSWAGSTDTQYF.

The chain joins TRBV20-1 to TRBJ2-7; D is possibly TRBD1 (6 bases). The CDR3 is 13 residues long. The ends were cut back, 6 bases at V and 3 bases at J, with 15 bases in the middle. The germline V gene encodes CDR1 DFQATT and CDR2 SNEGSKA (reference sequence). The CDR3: CSARTGYGYEQYF. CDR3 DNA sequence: TGCAGTGCCAGAACAGGGTACGGCTACGAGCAGTACTTC.

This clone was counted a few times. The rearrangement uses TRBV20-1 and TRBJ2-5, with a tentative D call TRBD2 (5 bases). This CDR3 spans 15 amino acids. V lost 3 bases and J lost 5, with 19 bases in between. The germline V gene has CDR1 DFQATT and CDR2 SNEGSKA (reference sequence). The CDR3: CSASTTGKGPETQYF. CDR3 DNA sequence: TGCAGTGCTAGTACGACCGGGAAAGGGCCGGAGACCCAGTACTTC.

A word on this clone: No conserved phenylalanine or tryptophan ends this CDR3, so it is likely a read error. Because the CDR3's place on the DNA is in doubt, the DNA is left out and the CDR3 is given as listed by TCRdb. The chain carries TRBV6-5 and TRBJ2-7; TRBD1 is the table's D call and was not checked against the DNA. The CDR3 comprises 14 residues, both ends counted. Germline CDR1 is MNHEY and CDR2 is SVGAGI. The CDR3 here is CASSYTGSSYEHNN.

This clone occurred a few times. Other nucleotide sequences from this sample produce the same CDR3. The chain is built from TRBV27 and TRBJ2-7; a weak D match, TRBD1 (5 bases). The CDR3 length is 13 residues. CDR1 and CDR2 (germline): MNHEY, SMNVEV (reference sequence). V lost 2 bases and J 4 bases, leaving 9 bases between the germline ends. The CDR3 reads CASSLGHSYEQYF. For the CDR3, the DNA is TGTGCCAGCAGTTTAGGACACTCTTACGAGCAGTACTTC.

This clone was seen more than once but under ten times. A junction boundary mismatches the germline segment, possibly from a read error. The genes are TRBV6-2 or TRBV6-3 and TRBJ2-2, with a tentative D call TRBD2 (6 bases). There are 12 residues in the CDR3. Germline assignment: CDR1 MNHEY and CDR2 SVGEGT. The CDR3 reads CASSGYTGGLFF. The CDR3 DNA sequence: TGTGCCAGCAGCGGATACACCGGGGGGCTGTTTTTT.

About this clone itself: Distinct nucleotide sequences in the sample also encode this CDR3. For the CDR3, the DNA is TGTGCCAGCAGTGAAGGGACAGGGGGAAATTCACCCCTCCACTTT. It encodes CASSEGTGGNSPLHF. The V gene is TRBV6-1, the J gene TRBJ1-6; 10 nucleotides match TRBD1. This CDR3 contains 15 residues. V dropped 1 base and J dropped 7; count of bases not matched to a gene: 1. Germline CDR1 is MNHNS and CDR2 is SASEGT.

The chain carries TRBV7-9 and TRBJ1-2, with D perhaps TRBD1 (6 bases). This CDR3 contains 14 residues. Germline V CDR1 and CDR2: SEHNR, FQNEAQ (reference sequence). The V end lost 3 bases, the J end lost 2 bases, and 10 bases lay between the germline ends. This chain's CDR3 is CASSFGGRNYGYTF. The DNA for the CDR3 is TGTGCCAGCAGCTTCGGGGGCAGGAACTATGGCTACACCTTC.

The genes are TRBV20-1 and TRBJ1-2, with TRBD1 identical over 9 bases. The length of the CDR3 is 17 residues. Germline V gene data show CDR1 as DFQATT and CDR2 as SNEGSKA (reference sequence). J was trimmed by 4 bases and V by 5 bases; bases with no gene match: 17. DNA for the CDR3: TGCAGTGCTGAAACCGGGACAGGGCTAGGGGGTAGCTATGGCTACACCTTC. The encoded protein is CSAETGTGLGGSYGYTF.